The clone carrying this T cell receptor beta chain appeared once. The CDR3 contains 11 residues. The ends were cut back, 7 bases at V and 6 bases at J, with 8 bases in the middle. Germline values: CDR1 KGHSH, CDR2 LQKENI. Profiling relied on immunoSEQ multiplex PCR, and the TCRdb table lists in-frame clones only, not all of them. The profile shows about 280,000 clones, roughly 85% of them singletons. The sample originates from a study of blood T cell repertoires in COVID-19. The rearrangement joins TRBV18 to TRBJ2-3; no firm D call. The clonotype comes from a woman in her thirties or forties who had recovered from COVID-19. Sequencing was performed on PBMCs or T cells enriched from blood (not recorded which). This CDR3 reads CASFSIDTQYF. CDR3 nucleotide sequence: TGTGCCAGCTTTTCCATCGATACGCAGTATTTT.